The rows below give T cell receptor beta chains drawn from one sample of a study of cytomegalovirus exposure and HLA in healthy donors. Sequenced by immunoSEQ multiplex PCR; TCRdb stores in-frame clones only, minus some. The sample has approximately 92,000 clones, approximately 84% seen once. Material: PBMCs. The receptors shown here come from a girl aged 2 to 10 in good health and CMV-seropositive. The CDR3 runs from the conserved cysteine through the conserved F or W. D genes are given only for firm matches. The listing skips clone size in some rows; elsewhere it reads once, few, many or a size class.

length: 11
D: -
J: TRBJ2-3
V: TRBV30
size: once
DNA: TGTGCCTGGAGTTCATCGACGGAGGCTTCTTTT
CDR3: CAWSSSTEASF

length: 15
D: TRBD2
J: TRBJ2-1
V: TRBV5-1
size: -
DNA: TGCGCCAGCAGCTTGGGACTAGCCTCCTACAATGAGCAGTTCTTC
CDR3: CASSLGLASYNEQFF

length: 15
D: TRBD1
J: TRBJ2-5
V: TRBV4-1
size: -
DNA: TGCGCCAGCTCCCAGGGGGCGATCTACCAAGAGACCCAGTACTTC
CDR3: CASSQGAIYQETQYF

length: 11
D: -
J: TRBJ2-1
V: TRBV5-6
size: -
DNA: TGTGCCAGCGATACAGGGAATGAGCAGTTCTTC
CDR3: CASDTGNEQFF

length: 12
D: -
J: TRBJ2-1
V: TRBV27
size: -
DNA: TGTGCCAGCAGTTCCTATTACAATGAGCAGTTCTTC
CDR3: CASSSYYNEQFF

length: 15
D: TRBD2
J: TRBJ2-7
V: TRBV2
size: -
DNA: TGTGCCAGCAGGATGGGGACTAGCCAAACGTACGAGCAGTACTTC
CDR3: CASRMGTSQTYEQYF

length: 13
D: -
J: TRBJ1-1
V: TRBV27
size: -
DNA: TGTGCCAGCAGTTTATCAGGGGGATACGAAGCTTTCTTT
CDR3: CASSLSGGYEAFF

length: 14
D: TRBD2
J: TRBJ2-5
V: TRBV2
size: -
DNA: TGTGCCAGCAGAGAGACTAGCGGGCAAGAGACCCAGTACTTC
CDR3: CASRETSGQETQYF

length: 15
D: TRBD1
J: TRBJ2-7
V: TRBV4-3
size: -
DNA: TGCGCCAGCAGCCCCGGGACAGGGGGAGGGTACGAGCAGTACTTC
CDR3: CASSPGTGGGYEQYF

length: 14
D: TRBD1
J: TRBJ2-7
V: TRBV7-9
size: few
DNA: TGTGCCAGCAGCGTAACGACAGGGATAGGCGAGCAGTACTTC
CDR3: CASSVTTGIGEQYF

length: 15
D: TRBD1
J: TRBJ2-1
V: TRBV7-2
size: -
DNA: TGTGCCAGCAGCCAAAACAGGGGGGCGAACAATGAGCAGTTCTTC
CDR3: CASSQNRGANNEQFF

length: 12
D: TRBD1
J: TRBJ2-5
V: TRBV28
size: -
DNA: TGTGCCAGCAGTTTCAGGGGGAAGACCCAGTACTTC
CDR3: CASSFRGKTQYF

length: 13
D: TRBD2
J: TRBJ2-7
V: TRBV30
size: -
DNA: TGTGCCTGGGAAACCGGGACTAGCTGGGAGCAGTACTTC
CDR3: CAWETGTSWEQYF

length: 13
D: -
J: TRBJ1-5
V: TRBV27
size: -
DNA: TGTGCCAGCAGTCCGACAGGCGGTCAGCCCCAGCATTTT
CDR3: CASSPTGGQPQHF

length: 15
D: -
J: TRBJ2-3
V: TRBV30
size: -
DNA: TGTGCCTGGAGTGAGGGCCGGGAAAGCACAGATACGCAGTATTTT
CDR3: CAWSEGRESTDTQYF

length: 13
D: -
J: TRBJ2-2
V: TRBV19
size: once
DNA: TGTGCCAGTAGTCCGAGCGGCCCCGGGGAGCTGTTTTTT
CDR3: CASSPSGPGELFF

length: 14
D: -
J: TRBJ1-4
V: TRBV29-1
size: -
DNA: TGCAGCGTGACTGGATGGGGGGATAGTGAAAAACTGTTTTTT
CDR3: CSVTGWGDSEKLFF

length: 13
D: TRBD1
J: TRBJ1-2
V: TRBV27
size: -
DNA: TGTGCCAGCAGTAGACAGGGCGAGGGAGGCTACACCTTC
CDR3: CASSRQGEGGYTF

length: 13
D: TRBD2
J: TRBJ2-7
V: TRBV7-8
size: -
DNA: TGTGCCAGCAGCTTAGACCTAGCGGACGAGCAGTACTTC
CDR3: CASSLDLADEQYF

length: 15
D: TRBD1
J: TRBJ2-3
V: TRBV5-4
size: few
DNA: TGTGCCAGCAGCTCCCCGACAGGGGCCCAAGATACGCAGTATTTT
CDR3: CASSSPTGAQDTQYF

length: 11
D: -
J: TRBJ2-7
V: TRBV29-1
size: few
DNA: TGCAGCGCCGGGGTTGGTCACGAGCAGTACTTC
CDR3: CSAGVGHEQYF

length: 14
D: -
J: TRBJ2-1
V: TRBV10-1
size: -
DNA: TGCGCCAGCAGTGCGGGGACATCCGGCAATGAGCAGTTCTTC
CDR3: CASSAGTSGNEQFF

length: 17
D: TRBD1
J: TRBJ2-2
V: TRBV4-1
size: -
DNA: TGCGCCAGCAGCCAAGATCCGGGACAGGGTAGGACCGGGGAGCTGTTTTTT
CDR3: CASSQDPGQGRTGELFF

length: 13
D: -
J: TRBJ1-5
V: TRBV28
size: -
DNA: TGTGCCAGCAGTTTAACAGCTGAGCAGCCCCAGCATTTT
CDR3: CASSLTAEQPQHF

length: 15
D: TRBD1
J: TRBJ1-5
V: TRBV30
size: -
DNA: TGTGCCTGGAGTGTAGGGACAGTCATCAATCAGCCCCAGCATTTT
CDR3: CAWSVGTVINQPQHF

length: 15
D: TRBD2
J: TRBJ2-1
V: TRBV30
size: once
DNA: TGTGCCTGGAGCCAGGGACTAGCGGAATACAATGAGCAGTTCTTC
CDR3: CAWSQGLAEYNEQFF

length: 13
D: TRBD2
J: TRBJ2-5
V: TRBV9
size: -
DNA: TGTGCCAGCAGCGTGGGACTAGCCGAGACCCAGTACTTC
CDR3: CASSVGLAETQYF

length: 14
D: -
J: TRBJ1-1
V: TRBV7-8
size: -
DNA: TGTGCCAGCAGCTTAGTTGAGGGTGGTACTGAAGCTTTCTTT
CDR3: CASSLVEGGTEAFF

length: 18
D: -
J: TRBJ1-4
V: TRBV10-3
size: -
DNA: TGTGCCATCAGTGAGAGACAAATGACAGCTTACCCTCGTGAAAAACTGTTTTTT
CDR3: CAISERQMTAYPREKLFF

length: 13
D: TRBD1
J: TRBJ1-1
V: TRBV6-5
size: -
DNA: TGTGCCAGCAGTGGACAGGGGAACACTGAAGCTTTCTTT
CDR3: CASSGQGNTEAFF

length: 13
D: -
J: TRBJ1-1
V: TRBV5-1
size: -
DNA: TGCGCCAGCAGCACCAGGGAATCGGGTGAAGCTTTCTTT
CDR3: CASSTRESGEAFF

length: 16
D: TRBD1
J: TRBJ1-1
V: TRBV7-9
size: -
DNA: TGTGCCAGCAGCCCAACCGGACAGGGGAAGAATGCTGAAGCTTTCTTT
CDR3: CASSPTGQGKNAEAFF

length: 15
D: TRBD1
J: TRBJ1-2
V: TRBV5-1
size: few
DNA: TGCGCCAGCAGCGCGGGACAGGGACAGGTCTATGGCTACACCTTC
CDR3: CASSAGQGQVYGYTF

length: 14
D: TRBD2
J: TRBJ2-7
V: TRBV2
size: -
DNA: TGTGCCAGCAGTGACGGAGCGGGAGCCTACGAGCAGTACTTC
CDR3: CASSDGAGAYEQYF

length: 15
D: TRBD2
J: TRBJ2-7
V: TRBV27
size: few
DNA: TGTGCCAGCAGTCTAAGCAGCGGGAGGGTCAACGAGCAGTACTTC
CDR3: CASSLSSGRVNEQYF

length: 15
D: -
J: TRBJ1-1
V: TRBV5-4
size: -
DNA: TGTGCCAGTCGTCCCGCGAACAGGGAGAACACTGAAGCTTTCTTT
CDR3: CASRPANRENTEAFF

length: 17
D: -
J: TRBJ1-5
V: TRBV28
size: -
DNA: TGTGCCAGCAGCTTAGCCTCGGGGGGGAAGATTTCGATGCCCCAGCATTTT
CDR3: CASSLASGGKISMPQHF

length: 16
D: -
J: TRBJ1-1
V: TRBV5-6
size: -
DNA: TGTGCCAGCAGCCTCGGCGTGGGGGGATTGTACACTGAAGCTTTCTTT
CDR3: CASSLGVGGLYTEAFF

length: 14
D: -
J: TRBJ2-3
V: TRBV28
size: -
DNA: TGTGCCAGCAGTCAGGGTTTTAGGGCAGATACGCAGTATTTT
CDR3: CASSQGFRADTQYF

length: 15
D: TRBD2
J: TRBJ2-1
V: TRBV7-6
size: -
DNA: TGTGCCAGCAGCCTCGGGCCTAGCGGGATTTATGAGCAGTTCTTC
CDR3: CASSLGPSGIYEQFF

length: 14
D: TRBD2
J: TRBJ2-7
V: TRBV5-1
size: -
DNA: TGCGCCAGCAGCTTGGCGGGAGGAGACTACGAGCAGTACTTC
CDR3: CASSLAGGDYEQYF

length: 14
D: TRBD2
J: TRBJ2-3
V: TRBV6-5
size: -
DNA: TGTGCCAGCAGTCCGGGACTAGCGGGAGGTACGCAGTATTTT
CDR3: CASSPGLAGGTQYF

length: 17
D: TRBD1
J: TRBJ2-1
V: TRBV7-6
size: -
DNA: TGTGCCAGCAGCTTAGGGATTGGGACAGGGACTTACAATGAGCAGTTCTTC
CDR3: CASSLGIGTGTYNEQFF

length: 13
D: -
J: TRBJ1-1
V: TRBV7-9
size: few
DNA: TGTGCCAGCAGCTCTATGGGGGGGTTCGAAGCTTTCTTT
CDR3: CASSSMGGFEAFF

length: 14
D: TRBD2
J: TRBJ2-7
V: TRBV4-1
size: once
DNA: TGCGCCAGCAGCCACCCGGGACTAGCTTACGAGCAGTACTTC
CDR3: CASSHPGLAYEQYF

length: 12
D: -
J: TRBJ2-7
V: TRBV5-1
size: few
DNA: TGCGCCAGCAGCTTCGAGGGAGGCGAGCAGTACTTC
CDR3: CASSFEGGEQYF

length: 13
D: -
J: TRBJ2-5
V: TRBV2
size: -
DNA: TGTGCCAGATGGGTCGGTAGAGGGGAGACCCAGTACTTC
CDR3: CARWVGRGETQYF